This entry concerns a single TCR beta chain. These data originate in a study of PD-L1 blockade in urothelial cancer. With 1 base clipped from V and 5 bases from J, the junction kept 16 bases outside the gene matches. Germline assignment: CDR1 MDHEN and CDR2 SYDVKM. The CDR3 contains 18 residues. TCRdb's copy holds only in-frame clones and misses some; the assay was immunoSEQ multiplex PCR. The sample has about 100,000 clones; over 80% are singletons. The TCR comes from a woman older than 75 with urothelial cancer. Sequenced here: PBMCs, sampled around atezolizumab (anti-PD-L1) treatment. This chain links TRBV28 with TRBJ1-1; 7 bases agree with TRBD1. The DNA for the CDR3 is TGTGCCAGCAGTTTATCTACTTCAGGGGGAAGGTGGGGGACTGAAGCTTTCTTT. Its translation: CASSLSTSGGRWGTEAFF. The full variable domain, its missing parts supplied by reference TRBV28 and TRBJ1-1, is DVKVTQSSRYLVKRTGEKVFLECVQDMDHENMFWYRQDPGLGLRLIYFSYDVKMKEKGDIPEGYSVSREKKERFSLILESASTNQTSMYLCASSLSTSGGRWGTEAFFGQGTRLTVV.